This T cell receptor (beta chain) was identified during a study of blood T cell repertoires in COVID-19 (dated by TCRdb to the early 2020s). About the study as a whole: Samples from collaborators originated in the United States, Italy and Spain and spanned both the acute and convalescent phases of COVID-19. Samples came from the ongoing ImmuneRACE study (first 160 participants) plus 1,254 subjects from 6 global collaborators. Where available, HLA class I and class II types were taken from metadata supplied by the sample provider and were not determined by assay-based typing. The prospective study material was composed of cDNA or gDNA derived from T cells, B-cell-depleted T cells, or PBMCs. A freely available public database, intended as a resource for researchers studying the immune response to SARS-CoV-2, is where the repertoires were released. Nearly every sample came with metadata listing a de-identified subject ID, COVID-19 status, age in years and sex. Deeply sampled blood TCRbeta repertoires from subjects exposed to, actively infected with, or recovered from COVID-19 were included in the dataset.

Enrolling through a virtual design, the prospective study's participants ranged in age from roughly 18 to 90 years and lived across 20 to 30 United States geographic areas. Cohort assignment in the prospective study relied on participant-reported clinical history from a screening survey and a study questionnaire. Recovered participants in ImmuneRACE Cohort 3 were defined as having two consecutive negative NP/OP PCR tests, clearance from a healthcare professional, or resolution of symptoms. In the prospective study, mobile phlebotomists collected whole blood, serum and a nasopharyngeal or oropharyngeal swab from each participant. Over an approximately 2-month period, participants in the prospective study had the option of providing additional blood draws and questionnaires. Blood samples from the prospective study were shipped frozen or at room temperature prior to DNA extraction. The research as a whole found: The amount of clinical and demographic metadata varied by source and participant and was provided uncurated.

V is pared back by 5 bases and J by 3 bases, with 17 bases lying between the germline termini. As encoded in the germline V gene, CDR1 is SGHVS while CDR2 is FQNEAQ. The CDR3 sequence holds 16 residues, the cysteine and phenylalanine included. CDR3 DNA only is kept here, 48 bases in frame from base 1. TCRbeta CDR3 regions were amplified from genomic DNA by means of the immunoSEQ Assay, a bias-controlled multiplex PCR. The source study handled its data this way. The number of nucleated cells in each sample was estimated from the amplification of reference gene primers within the assay. To quantify the absolute abundance of each unique TCRbeta CDR3 rearrangement, sequence reads were collapsed and filtered. For each sample, productive Simpson clonality was calculated as the square root of Simpson's diversity index over productive rearrangements. TCRdb retrieved this table from immuneACCESS and kept in-frame rearrangements only. Not all clones are present; in checked studies, unresolved V genes account for under half, and no reason is known for the remainder. Clonal size and the V and J genes are those of that table, whereas D and trimming came from the DNA. Here the sample has 300,000 to 350,000 clones; 80% to 90% occur a single time. More than 5% of the sample comes from the top ten.

Details on this clone: This clone's antigen is unknown. Base qualities are not at hand, and no much larger clone is one base apart.

The rearranged segments are TRBV7-8 and TRBJ1-5; TRBD1 is a weak D gene call, 6 bases matching. Sequenced: PBMCs or T cells enriched from blood (not recorded which). This receptor was identified in a man aged 25 to 45 who had recovered from COVID-19. Read as DNA, the sequence is TGTGCCAGCAGCAGCCAGGGGTTAAATGACAATCAGCCCCAGCATTTT. This gives the protein CASSSQGLNDNQPQHF. Supplemented by the reference TRBV7-8 and TRBJ1-5 proteins around the CDR3, the complete variable domain is GAGVSQSPRYKVAKRGQDVALRCDPISGHVSLFWYQQALGQGPEFLTYFQNEAQLDKSGLPSDRFFAERPEGSVSTLKIQRTQQEDSAVYLCASSSQGLNDNQPQHFGDGTRLSIL.